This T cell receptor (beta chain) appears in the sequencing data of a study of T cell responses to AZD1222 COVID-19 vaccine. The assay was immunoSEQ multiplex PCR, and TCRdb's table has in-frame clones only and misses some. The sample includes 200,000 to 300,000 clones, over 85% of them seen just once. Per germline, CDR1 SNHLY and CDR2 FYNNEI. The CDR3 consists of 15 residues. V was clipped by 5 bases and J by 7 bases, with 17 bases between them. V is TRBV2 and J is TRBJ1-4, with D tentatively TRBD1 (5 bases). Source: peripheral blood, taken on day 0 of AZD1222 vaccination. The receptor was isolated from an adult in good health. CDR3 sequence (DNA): TGTGCCAGCAGTCGGGGCTCGGGGGTTAGTGAAAAACTGTTTTTT. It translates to CASSRGSGVSEKLFF.